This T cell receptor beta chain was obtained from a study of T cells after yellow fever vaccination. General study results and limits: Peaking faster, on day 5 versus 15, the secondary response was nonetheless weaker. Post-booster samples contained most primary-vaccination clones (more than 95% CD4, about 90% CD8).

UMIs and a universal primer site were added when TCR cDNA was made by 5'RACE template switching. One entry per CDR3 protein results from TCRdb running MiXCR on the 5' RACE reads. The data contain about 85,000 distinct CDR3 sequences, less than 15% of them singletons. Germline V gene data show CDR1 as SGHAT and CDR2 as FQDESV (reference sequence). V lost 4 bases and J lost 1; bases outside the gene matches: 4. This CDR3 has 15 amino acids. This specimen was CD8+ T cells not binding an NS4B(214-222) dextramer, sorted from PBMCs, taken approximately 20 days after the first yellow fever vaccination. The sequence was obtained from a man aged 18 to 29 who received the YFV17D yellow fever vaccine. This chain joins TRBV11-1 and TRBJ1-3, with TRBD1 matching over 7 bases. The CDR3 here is CASSSPGQSGNTIYF. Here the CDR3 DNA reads TGTGCCAGCAGCTCTCCGGGACAGTCTGGAAACACCATATATTTT. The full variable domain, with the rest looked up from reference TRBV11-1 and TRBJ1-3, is EAEVAQSPRYKITEKSQAVAFWCDPISGHATLYWYRQILGQGPELLVQFQDESVVDDSQLPKDRFSAERLKGVDSTLKIQPAELGDSAMYLCASSSPGQSGNTIYFGEGSWLTVV.